There are many counts of the clone carrying this T cell receptor beta chain. Its specificity is not known. This specimen comes from a study of breast tumors, draining lymph nodes, adjacent tissues. General study points: Luminal-like breast cancer showed significantly higher tumor–nontumor repertoire similarity than basal-like. Tumors had less TCR diversity than lymph nodes, more than nontumor tissue.

Axillary draining lymph nodes of breast cancer patients supplied the node samples. V was cut by 6 bases and J by 7 bases, with 15 bases left in between. From germline, CDR1 is SNHLY and CDR2 FYNNEI. This CDR3 region has 13 residues. MiXCR, applied by TCRdb to the multiplex PCR reads, yields one record per CDR3 protein. The sample has approximately 89,000 distinct CDR3 sequences, around 28% seen once. Sequenced: axillary lymph node tissue. The chain employs TRBV2 and TRBJ2-5; D is perhaps TRBD2 (6 bases). This TCR came from a female donor with breast cancer. Some clones in this sample may be carry-over from other donors' samples. CDR3 protein: CASSGTAGGTQYF. The CDR3 bases are TGTGCCAGCAGCGGGACGGCCGGGGGGACCCAGTACTTC.